The entry below describes one T cell receptor (beta chain). The target of this receptor is not known. No qualities accompany the bases; no much larger clone lies one base away. Taken from cysteine to phenylalanine, the CDR3 has 14 residues. The DNA shown is the 42-base CDR3, in frame from base 1. V lost 3 bases and J lost 0 bases; the stretch between them is 9 bases long. The germline V gene encodes CDR1 LNHDA and CDR2 SQIVND (reference sequence). Library prep was done by the immunoSEQ multiplex PCR assay. TCRdb carries this immuneACCESS record with in-frame sequences only. Its versions omit some clonotypes, under half of them owing to an unresolved V gene in the studies checked, with the rest unexplained. The sample table records 78,000 or so clones; about 90% of these occur just once. The ten largest clones add up to around 2.6% of the sample. These data belong to a study of T cell changes during pregnancy in multiple sclerosis (dated by TCRdb to the late 2010s). Background on the whole study: The study examined how the T cell repertoire changed over the course of pregnancy in women with multiple sclerosis.

The sequencing used peripheral blood, collected before pregnancy. The sequence was collected from a female donor with multiple sclerosis, enrolled in a pregnancy study. The rearranged segments are TRBV19 and TRBJ2-7; a tentative D call is TRBD1 (6 bases match). The encoded CDR3 is CASSIAGDSYEQYF. The DNA reads as follows: TGTGCCAGTAGTATCGCAGGGGACTCCTACGAGCAGTACTTC.